Listed here are 18 T cell receptor beta chains from one sample, sequenced in a study of blood T cell repertoires in COVID-19. Produced via immunoSEQ multiplex PCR; TCRdb's table is partial and in-frame only. The repertoire includes about 240,000 clones, around 88% of them detected once, and 3% to 4% sits in the top ten. The sample was PBMCs or T cells enriched from blood (not recorded which). These TCRs come from a woman in her forties with acute COVID-19.

The sample holds one count of this clone. The V and J genes are TRBV11-2 and TRBJ1-4; 7 bases map to TRBD1. The CDR3 is made up of 16 amino acids. Per germline, CDR1 SGHAT and CDR2 FQNNGV. V shed 4 bases, J shed 4 bases, and the junction held 9 bases outside the gene matches. CDR3 coding DNA: TGTGCCAGCAGCTCATACCGGGGACAGAATAATGAAAAACTGTTTTTT. It specifies CASSSYRGQNNEKLFF.

The chain is built from TRBV24-1 and TRBJ2-5; TRBD1 agrees at 8 bases. V shed 4 bases, J shed 5 bases, and the junction held 14 bases outside the gene matches. This CDR3 region has 17 residues. The germline CDR1 and CDR2 sequences are KGHDR and SFDVKD. In DNA form, the CDR3 reads TGTGCCACCAGTGACCGGGGTGGACAGGGTGGGAGGGAGACCCAGTACTTC. Protein product: CATSDRGGQGGRETQYF.

This chain joins TRBV6-6 and TRBJ2-3, with 7 nucleotides matching TRBD2. Looked up from germline, CDR1 is MNHNY and CDR2 is SVGAGI (reference sequence). The CDR3 sequence is 15 residues long. J was trimmed by 4 bases and V by 0 bases; bases with no gene match: 4. The CDR3 sequence is CASSYSRTSSDTQYF. In DNA, the CDR3 is TGTGCCAGCAGTTACTCTAGGACTAGTTCAGATACGCAGTATTTT.

This chain uses TRBV5-1 with TRBJ2-5; 11 positions match TRBD2. Germline loops: CDR1 SGHRS, CDR2 YFSETQ. V shed 3 bases, J shed 5 bases, and the junction held 12 bases outside the gene matches. CDR3 length equals 17 residues. The CDR3 region has the DNA TGCGCCAGCAGCTCCGGGACTAGCGGAGTCCTGGGGGAGACCCAGTACTTC. Protein product: CASSSGTSGVLGETQYF.

The genes are TRBV20-1 and TRBJ2-1, with 8 nucleotides matching TRBD1. The germline gives CDR1 DFQATT, CDR2 SNEGSKA (reference sequence). The CDR3 consists of 14 residues. The junction had 4 bases not matched to a gene; V was cut back by 3 bases and J by 3 bases. This CDR3 reads CSASPGGDYNEQFF. For the CDR3, the DNA is TGCAGTGCTAGTCCAGGGGGCGACTACAATGAGCAGTTCTTC.

This chain connects TRBV27 to TRBJ1-1, with TRBD1 matching over 11 bases. Losses at the gene ends were 3 bases for V and 10 bases for J; bases not matched to a gene: 10. Germline V CDR1 and CDR2: MNHEY, SMNVEV (reference sequence). The CDR3 extends over 15 amino acids. CDR3 bases: TGTGCCAGCAGTTTCGCGGCGGACAGGGGGCGTTTAGCTTTCTTT. Protein sequence: CASSFAADRGRLAFF.

The gene calls are TRBV2 and TRBJ1-2; D gene uncertain. From germline, CDR1 is SNHLY and CDR2 FYNNEI. This CDR3 region has 14 residues. Trimming removed 1 base from V and 4 bases from J, with 10 bases in between. DNA of the CDR3: TGTGCCAGCAGTGAAGAGACACGTATCTATGGCTACACCTTC. Translation gives CASSEETRIYGYTF.

This rearrangement joins TRBV18 to TRBJ1-3, with 8 bases lining up with TRBD1. Germline V CDR1 and CDR2: KGHSH, LQKENI. The CDR3 runs to 16 residues. The V and J ends lost 0 bases and 1 base, in that order; junction bases with no gene match: 2. CDR3 nucleotides: TGTGCCAGCTCACCACCCACAGGGGGGTCTGGAAACACCATATATTTT. It translates to CASSPPTGGSGNTIYF. Drawing the rest from reference TRBV18 and TRBJ1-3, the complete variable domain is NAGVMQNPRHLVRRRGQEARLRCSPMKGHSHVYWYRQLPEEGLKFMVYLQKENIIDESGMPKERFSAEFPKEGPSILRIQQVVRGDSAAYFCASSPPTGGSGNTIYFGEGSWLTVV.

The chain uses TRBV19 and TRBJ1-5; D is perhaps TRBD1 (5 bases). The CDR3 has 14 residues. V was trimmed by 3 bases and J by 7 bases, leaving 13 bases between them. Looked up from germline, CDR1 is LNHDA and CDR2 is SQIVND (reference sequence). The CDR3 protein is CASSIRTGDQPQHF. The CDR3 DNA sequence: TGTGCCAGTAGTATCCGGACGGGGGACCAGCCCCAGCATTTT.

This clone came up a few times. This CDR3 reads CASSTGTGGQPQHF. The CDR3 DNA is TGTGCCAGCAGTACCGGGACAGGGGGTCAGCCCCAGCATTTT. V usage is TRBV6-5 and J usage is TRBJ1-5; 11 nucleotides agree with TRBD1. The V gene end was trimmed by 5 bases and the J gene end by 6 bases; junction bases not matched to a gene: 3. Germline-derived CDR1 and CDR2 are MNHEY and SVGAGI. This CDR3 contains 14 residues.

This sequence joins TRBV6-5 and TRBJ1-6; D might be TRBD1 (5 bases). V lost 3 bases and J 1 base, leaving 7 bases between the germline ends. This CDR3 has 15 residues. Germline CDR1 is MNHEY and CDR2 is SVGAGI. This chain's CDR3 is CASSYRGSYNSPLHF. The CDR3 nucleotides are TGTGCCAGCAGTTATAGGGGATCCTATAATTCACCCCTCCACTTT.

The gene calls are TRBV5-4 and TRBJ2-1; the match to TRBD2 covers 8 bases. The CDR3 is made up of 15 amino acids. The J segment lost 3 bases and the V segment lost 0 bases, leaving 2 bases of the junction unmatched. Germline CDR1 and CDR2: SGHNT and YYREEE (reference sequence). The CDR3 DNA follows: TGTGCCAGCAGCTTGGAACTAGCGGACTACAATGAGCAGTTCTTC. Protein sequence: CASSLELADYNEQFF.

This clone showed up just a few times. Here the CDR3 reads CASSPYRNPYEQYF. The CDR3 nucleotides are TGCGCCAGCAGTCCCTACAGGAATCCCTACGAGCAGTACTTC. This rearrangement joins TRBV23-1 to TRBJ2-7, with D perhaps matching TRBD1 (5 bases). TRBV23-1 is treated as an ORF (open reading frame) with a function not yet certain. V dropped 4 bases and J dropped 2 bases, with 12 bases sitting between them. The CDR3 extends over 14 amino acids.

This chain connects TRBV9 to TRBJ2-1, with TRBD1 matching 7 bases. Germline loops: CDR1 SGDLS, CDR2 YYNGEE. The CDR3 totals 14 residues. V gave up 3 bases and J gave up 7 bases; unmatched junction bases: 7. Written as DNA, the CDR3 is TGTGCCAGCAGCGGGACAGGCAACTTGAATGAGCAGTTCTTC. Protein sequence: CASSGTGNLNEQFF.

The V gene is TRBV12-3 or TRBV12-4, the J gene TRBJ1-1, with D maybe TRBD1 (5 bases). CDR3 length: 13 residues. Trimming took off 3 bases at V and 5 bases at J, with 10 bases between the two ends. CDR3 residues: CASSFGGGTEAFF. Written as DNA, the CDR3 is TGTGCCAGCAGTTTCGGGGGTGGGACTGAAGCTTTCTTT.

The gene calls are TRBV5-1 and TRBJ2-1, with 7 bases fitting TRBD2. The CDR3 is 16 amino acids. Germline V gene lookup returns CDR1 SGHRS and CDR2 YFSETQ. V dropped 2 bases and J dropped 6; count of bases not matched to a gene: 11. This chain's CDR3 is CASSFFSSGATNEQFF. CDR3 nucleotides: TGCGCCAGCAGCTTTTTCTCCAGCGGGGCCACCAATGAGCAGTTCTTC.

This clone was counted a few times. The rearrangement links TRBV7-9 to TRBJ2-2; 8 nucleotides align to TRBD1. The CDR3 runs to 15 residues. Trimming removed 3 bases from V and 7 bases from J; junction bases left unmatched: 7. Germline CDR1 is SEHNR and CDR2 is FQNEAQ (reference sequence). The CDR3 coding sequence is TGTGCCAGCAGCTTTGGACAGGGAGAGGTCGGGGAGCTGTTTTTT. Encoded protein: CASSFGQGEVGELFF. The variable domain in full, with the rest retrieved from reference TRBV7-9 and TRBJ2-2, is DTGVSQNPRHKITKRGQNVTFRCDPISEHNRLYWYRQTLGQGPEFLTYFQNEAQLEKSRLLSDRFSAERPKGSFSTLEIQRTEQGDSAMYLCASSFGQGEVGELFFGEGSRLTVL.

The chain uses TRBV11-3 and TRBJ1-2, with 11 bases that match TRBD1. The germline gives CDR1 SGHNT, CDR2 YENEEA. The CDR3 has 14 amino acids. Germline trimming cut 5 bases from V and 8 bases from J; bases unmatched to any gene: 7. In nucleotides, the CDR3 is TGTGCCAGCAGCACGTCGGACAGGGGGCTCGGCTACACCTTC. Protein: CASSTSDRGLGYTF.